These 29 T cell receptor beta chains were sequenced from one sample in a study of blood T cell repertoires in COVID-19. Produced via immunoSEQ multiplex PCR; TCRdb's table is partial and in-frame only. Of 300,000 to 400,000 clones in the sample, about 87% were seen once. Material for sequencing was peripheral blood. These receptors came from a woman aged 55-75 years with COVID-19, enrolled during active disease.

This chain links TRBV15 with TRBJ2-1, with D possibly being TRBD1 (6 bases). Germline-derived CDR1 and CDR2 are LNHNV and YYDKDF (reference sequence). This CDR3 is 11 amino acids long. V was shortened by 7 bases and J by 9 bases, with 10 bases between the two germline ends. CDR3 nucleotide sequence: TGTGCCACCATGGGGGCGGGTGAGCAGTTCTTC. Protein product: CATMGAGEQFF.

The CDR3 DNA reads TGTGCCAGCAGTTATCAGTTTGGGCCCCAGCATTTT. Translating it yields CASSYQFGPQHF. The chain has TRBV27 and TRBJ1-5, with no clear D. Deletions cut 4 bases from V and 9 bases from J, with 10 bases between. The germline V gene has CDR1 MNHEY and CDR2 SMNVEV (reference sequence). CDR3 length equals 12 residues.

In its sample, this clone was seen a few times. The V gene is TRBV7-8, the J gene TRBJ1-3; D gene uncertain. V lost 2 bases and J lost 4, with 9 bases in between. Per germline, CDR1 SGHVS and CDR2 FQNEAQ. The CDR3 loop spans 14 amino acids. Written as DNA, the CDR3 is TGTGCCAGCAGCTTATTCAGAGGGGGAAACACCATATATTTT. Translation: CASSLFRGGNTIYF.

The CDR3 is CASSPDRVNEQYF. CDR3 nucleotides: TGTGCCAGCAGCCCGGACAGGGTAAACGAGCAGTACTTC. The chain couples TRBV7-2 to TRBJ2-7; TRBD1 aligns across 8 bases. This CDR3 has 13 amino acids. With 5 bases clipped from V and 5 bases from J, the junction kept 5 bases outside the gene matches. Germline CDR1 reads SGHTA; CDR2 reads FQGNSA.

Only one count was recorded for this clone. This chain joins TRBV28 and TRBJ1-6; D may be TRBD1 (6 bases). The V gene's germline CDR1 is MDHEN and CDR2 SYDVKM. Deletions cut 8 bases from V and 10 bases from J, with 18 bases between. The CDR3 is 14 amino acids. The CDR3 DNA follows: TGTGCCAGCCTTACACAGGGTAGAGGGTCACCCCTCCACTTT. Translated: CASLTQGRGSPLHF.

This chain joins TRBV11-3 and TRBJ1-5; 11 nucleotides agree with TRBD1. CDR3 length: 16 residues. Per the germline V gene, CDR1 is SGHNT and CDR2 is YENEEA. Trimming removed 5 bases from V and 6 bases from J; junction bases left unmatched: 9. CDR3 DNA: TGTGCCAGCAGCGCCCGGGGACAGGGGGTTGGTCAGCCCCAGCATTTT. It specifies CASSARGQGVGQPQHF.

This rearrangement joins TRBV25-1 to TRBJ1-2, with TRBD1 matching over 8 bases. CDR3 length equals 14 residues. Germline assignment: CDR1 MGHDK and CDR2 SYGVNS. Trimming cost V 2 bases and J 1 base; bases outside gene matches: 0. CDR3 region: CASSEGQGNYGYTF. The CDR3 bases are TGTGCCAGCAGTGAAGGACAGGGTAACTATGGCTACACCTTC.

V gene TRBV6-5 combines with J gene TRBJ1-2; 7 nucleotides match TRBD1. Germline CDR1 is MNHEY and CDR2 is SVGAGI. This CDR3 has 12 residues. V lost 7 bases and J lost 7; bases outside the gene matches: 6. The CDR3 bases are TGTGCCAGCACCACAGGGGCTTCTGGCTACACCTTC. Protein sequence: CASTTGASGYTF.

The chain carries TRBV5-1 and TRBJ1-2; TRBD1 is a possible D gene (6 bases). CDR1 SGHRS and CDR2 YFSETQ come from the germline V gene. The CDR3 contains 13 residues. V was shortened by 4 bases and J by 8 bases, with 15 bases between the two germline ends. The CDR3: CASSPSPGDGYTF. The CDR3 region has the DNA TGCGCCAGCAGCCCGTCTCCAGGGGACGGCTACACCTTC. Based on the CDR3 plus reference TRBV5-1 and TRBJ1-2, the full variable domain is KAGVTQTPRYLIKTRGQQVTLSCSPISGHRSVSWYQQTPGQGLQFLFEYFSETQRNKGNFPGRFSGRQFSNSRSEMNVSTLELGDSALYLCASSPSPGDGYTFGSGTRLTVV.

V is TRBV19 and J is TRBJ2-7; TRBD1 agrees at 7 bases. The CDR3 is 18 amino acids. The J segment lost 2 bases and the V segment lost 3 bases, leaving 16 bases of the junction unmatched. Germline loops: CDR1 LNHDA, CDR2 SQIVND (reference sequence). DNA of the CDR3: TGTGCCAGTAGTATGCGTTCGGACCCTTGGACAGGCGCCTACGAGCAGTACTTC. Protein product: CASSMRSDPWTGAYEQYF.

This clone was found a few times. The chain recombines TRBV18 with TRBJ1-1; no definite D call. Germline assignment: CDR1 KGHSH and CDR2 LQKENI. V was shortened by 3 bases and J by 5 bases, with 19 bases between the two germline ends. The CDR3 spans 16 residues. The CDR3 region is CASSPKLTEVRTEAFF. The CDR3 DNA reads as TGTGCCAGCTCACCGAAATTGACTGAGGTTCGGACTGAAGCTTTCTTT.

V is TRBV27 and J is TRBJ2-7; 8 bases are a match to TRBD2. Germline-derived CDR1 and CDR2 are MNHEY and SMNVEV (reference sequence). V lost 5 bases and J lost 1; bases outside the gene matches: 1. The CDR3 has 13 amino acids. The CDR3 loop reads CASSRGGSYEQYF. In nucleotides, the CDR3 is TGTGCCAGCAGTCGCGGGGGGTCCTACGAGCAGTACTTC.

The rearrangement links TRBV7-8 to TRBJ1-3; D remains unclear. The CDR3 has 16 residues. The germline gives CDR1 SGHVS, CDR2 FQNEAQ. Deletions cut 1 base from V and 0 bases from J, with 10 bases between. The CDR3 loop reads CASSLVPDYSGNTIYF. CDR3 sequence (DNA): TGTGCCAGCAGCTTAGTTCCAGATTACTCTGGAAACACCATATATTTT.

The chain carries TRBV6-1 and TRBJ1-5; a weak D match, TRBD1 (6 bases). V lost 1 base to trimming and J lost 0 bases, with 13 bases between them. The CDR3 is made up of 17 amino acids. Germline V lookup: CDR1 MNHNS, CDR2 SASEGT. CDR3 amino acids: CASSEVLGGISNQPQHF. CDR3 nucleotide sequence: TGTGCCAGCAGTGAAGTTTTAGGGGGAATTAGCAATCAGCCCCAGCATTTT.

The chain uses TRBV5-6 and TRBJ2-4; possibly TRBD1 for D (6 bases). V lost 1 base, J lost 3 bases, and 14 bases lay in between. The CDR3 extends over 16 amino acids. Germline V CDR1 and CDR2: SGHDT, YYEEEE. The CDR3 protein is CASSLMGAQGKNIQYF. CDR3 DNA sequence: TGTGCCAGCAGCTTGATGGGGGCGCAGGGCAAAAACATTCAGTACTTC.

The chain carries TRBV28 and TRBJ1-5; no clear D gene. Germline CDR1 MDHEN, CDR2 SYDVKM. CDR3 size: 14 residues. Trimming left V 4 bases short and J 4 bases short, with 11 bases between. CDR3 DNA sequence: TGTGCCAGCAGTTACAATCAATTAAATCAGCCCCAGCATTTT. This sequence encodes CASSYNQLNQPQHF.

In its sample, this clone was seen once. The rearrangement uses TRBV5-1 and TRBJ1-1, with D unresolved. The CDR3 has 14 residues. V dropped 4 bases and J dropped 1 base, with 11 bases sitting between them. Germline assignment: CDR1 SGHRS and CDR2 YFSETQ. The CDR3 sequence is CASSARYGNTEAFF. CDR3 nucleotides: TGCGCCAGCAGCGCCCGCTACGGGAACACTGAAGCTTTCTTT.

Details on this clone: Other DNA sequences of this sample code for an identical CDR3. This chain connects TRBV5-1 to TRBJ1-4; D not certain. CDR1 is SGHRS, CDR2 YFSETQ, per germline. V lost 0 bases, J lost 0 bases, and 9 bases lay in between. The CDR3 length is 16 residues. In DNA, the CDR3 is TGCGCCAGCAGCTTGGGCTCCGGGGCAACTAATGAAAAACTGTTTTTT. Protein: CASSLGSGATNEKLFF.

This chain joins TRBV11-3 and TRBJ2-1, with 7 bases fitting TRBD1. The CDR3 has 15 amino acids. Per germline, CDR1 SGHNT and CDR2 YENEEA. The V segment lost 1 base and the J segment 3 bases; nucleotides outside the gene matches: 3. The CDR3 sequence is CASSLGGGDYNEQFF. The CDR3 bases are TGTGCCAGCAGCTTAGGAGGGGGCGACTACAATGAGCAGTTCTTC.

The genes are TRBV5-1 and TRBJ2-3; TRBD2 agrees at 12 bases. The CDR3 is 18 residues long. Trimming at V came to 0 bases and at J to 4 bases, leaving 9 bases not matched to a gene. CDR1 SGHRS and CDR2 YFSETQ come from the germline V gene. The CDR3 protein is CASSLASLLAGGPDTQYF. The DNA of the CDR3 is TGCGCCAGCAGCTTGGCATCCCTACTAGCGGGGGGCCCAGATACGCAGTATTTT. The full variable domain, with the rest looked up from reference TRBV5-1 and TRBJ2-3, is KAGVTQTPRYLIKTRGQQVTLSCSPISGHRSVSWYQQTPGQGLQFLFEYFSETQRNKGNFPGRFSGRQFSNSRSEMNVSTLELGDSALYLCASSLASLLAGGPDTQYFGPGTRLTVL.

The rearrangement joins TRBV5-1 to TRBJ2-1; 8 bases are shared with TRBD2. The V segment lost 4 bases and the J segment 1 base; nucleotides outside the gene matches: 1. There are 14 residues in the CDR3. Germline V gives CDR1 SGHRS, CDR2 YFSETQ. CDR3 residues: CASSIAGSYNEQFF. DNA of the CDR3: TGCGCCAGCAGCATAGCGGGGTCCTACAATGAGCAGTTCTTC.

Notes on this clone: The DNA is left out, because the CDR3 cannot be placed on it with certainty; the CDR3 is given as TCRdb lists it. The rearrangement links TRBV21-1 to TRBJ2-1; the D call in the table, TRBD2, was not verified against the DNA. TRBV21-1 is marked as a pseudogene. The CDR3 contains 17 residues when both ends are counted. The CDR3: CASSVGDGNSGGDEQFF.

The chain couples TRBV25-1 to TRBJ2-1; a possible D gene is TRBD2 (6 bases). This CDR3 region has 13 residues. CDR1 is MGHDK, CDR2 SYGVNS, per germline. V gave up 4 bases and J gave up 4 bases, with 8 bases separating them. DNA for the CDR3: TGTGCCAGCAGTGCCGGGACTTACAATGAGCAGTTCTTC. It encodes CASSAGTYNEQFF.

V usage is TRBV5-1 and J usage is TRBJ1-2; TRBD1 matches 7 bases. The CDR3 spans 15 residues. The V gene end was trimmed by 0 bases and the J gene end by 8 bases; junction bases not matched to a gene: 10. CDR1 is SGHRS and CDR2 is YFSETQ in the germline V gene. CDR3 amino acids: CASSLGLTGASGYTF. The CDR3 nucleotides read TGCGCCAGCAGCTTGGGACTAACAGGGGCATCGGGCTACACCTTC.

The chain recombines TRBV7-6 with TRBJ2-1, with 8 bases that match TRBD2. Germline lookup yields CDR1 SGHVS and CDR2 FNYEAQ. V lost 5 bases, J lost 3 bases, and 12 bases stayed unmatched. CDR3 size: 17 residues. Here the CDR3 DNA reads TGTGCCAGCAGCGCCGACGGTACCGGGACTAGCTACAATGAGCAGTTCTTC. As protein: CASSADGTGTSYNEQFF.

In its sample, this clone was seen once. The rearrangement links TRBV5-5 to TRBJ2-7; D unresolved. The CDR3 runs 13 residues. CDR1 SGHKS and CDR2 YYEKEE come from the germline V gene (reference sequence). Trimming stripped 1 base from V and 0 bases from J, with 5 bases between. CDR3: CASSLTVSYEQYF. The CDR3 DNA sequence: TGTGCCAGCAGCTTGACAGTCTCCTACGAGCAGTACTTC.

This clone was counted a single time. The V gene is TRBV7-3, the J gene TRBJ2-7; 7 bases agree with TRBD2. The CDR3 is 18 residues long. CDR1 SGHTA and CDR2 FQGTGA come from the germline V gene. Trimming cost V 1 base and J 1 base; bases outside gene matches: 13. The CDR3 here is CASSLIPRAGEASYEQYF. The CDR3 nucleotides read TGTGCCAGCAGCTTAATCCCGCGGGCGGGGGAGGCTTCCTACGAGCAGTACTTC.

The chain uses TRBV7-9 and TRBJ1-4; 7 positions agree with TRBD1. Germline V lookup: CDR1 SEHNR, CDR2 FQNEAQ (reference sequence). Germline trimming cut 0 bases from V and 8 bases from J; bases unmatched to any gene: 3. The length of the CDR3 is 14 residues. The CDR3 bases are TGTGCCAGCAGCTTAGCCGGGACAGTAGAAAAACTGTTTTTT. Protein sequence: CASSLAGTVEKLFF.

Concerning this clone itself: The same CDR3 arises from other DNA sequences in this sample as well. This chain's CDR3 is CASSTGGNQPQHF. Written as DNA, the CDR3 is TGTGCCAGTAGTACAGGGGGAAACCAGCCCCAGCATTTT. This chain joins TRBV19 and TRBJ1-5, with 7 bases identical to TRBD1. Trimming cost V 4 bases and J 7 bases; bases outside gene matches: 4. Per the germline V gene, CDR1 is LNHDA and CDR2 is SQIVND (reference sequence). CDR3 length: 13 residues.